This TCR beta chain was obtained from a study of identical twins. This clonotype was counted many times. TCRdb recomputed calls from the 5' RACE reads with MiXCR, one row per CDR3 protein. The sample carries 700,000 or so distinct CDR3 sequences, roughly 8% recorded once. The same data also went into a second study, on yellow fever vaccine responses in identical twins.

What was sequenced was PBMCs. The TCR sequence derives from a woman aged 18-29 years in good health.

The CDR3 reads CSAREGGGTIGDTQYF. CDR3 nucleotides: TGCAGTGCTAGAGAAGGCGGGGGGACAATAGGAGATACGCAGTATTTT. V is TRBV20-1 and J is TRBJ2-3; 8 bases line up with TRBD2. Losses at the gene ends were 0 bases for V and 5 bases for J; bases not matched to a gene: 10. The CDR3 is 16 residues long. Germline V gene sequence: CDR1 DFQATT, CDR2 SNEGSKA (reference sequence).